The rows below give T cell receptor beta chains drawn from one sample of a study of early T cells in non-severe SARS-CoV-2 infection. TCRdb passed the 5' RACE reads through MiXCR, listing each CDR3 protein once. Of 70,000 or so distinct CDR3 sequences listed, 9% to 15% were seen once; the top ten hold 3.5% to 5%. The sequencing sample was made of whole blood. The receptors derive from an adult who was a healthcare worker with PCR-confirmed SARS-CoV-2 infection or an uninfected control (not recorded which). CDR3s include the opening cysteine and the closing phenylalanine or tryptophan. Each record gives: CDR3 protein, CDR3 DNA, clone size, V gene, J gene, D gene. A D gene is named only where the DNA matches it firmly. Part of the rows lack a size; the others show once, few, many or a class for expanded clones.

CDR3aa: CASSPDRDNEQFF; CDR3nt: TGTGCCAGCAGCCCGGACAGGGACAATGAGCAGTTCTTC; abundance: -; v_gene: TRBV2; j_gene: TRBJ2-1; d_gene: TRBD1
CDR3aa: CASSFARTEAFF; CDR3nt: TGTGCCAGCAGTTTCGCCCGCACTGAAGCTTTCTTT; abundance: few; v_gene: TRBV12-3/TRBV12-4; j_gene: TRBJ1-1; d_gene: -
CDR3aa: CASSISAGSQPQHF; CDR3nt: TGTGCCAGTAGTATATCCGCGGGCTCTCAGCCCCAGCATTTT; abundance: -; v_gene: TRBV19; j_gene: TRBJ1-5; d_gene: -
CDR3aa: CPSSYGAGVDSGEQYF; CDR3nt: TGTCCCAGCAGTTACGGAGCGGGAGTTGACTCGGGTGAGCAGTACTTC; abundance: -; v_gene: TRBV6-5; j_gene: TRBJ2-7; d_gene: TRBD2
CDR3aa: CASSLRGGNQPQHF; CDR3nt: TGTGCCAGCAGTCTGCGGGGGGGCAATCAGCCCCAGCATTTT; abundance: -; v_gene: TRBV28; j_gene: TRBJ1-5; d_gene: -
CDR3aa: CASSLGVGGDYGYTF; CDR3nt: TGCGCCAGCAGCTTGGGTGTAGGGGGCGACTATGGCTACACCTTC; abundance: many; v_gene: TRBV5-1; j_gene: TRBJ1-2; d_gene: TRBD1
CDR3aa: CASSPPRQPGVNTEAFF; CDR3nt: TGTGCCAGCAGTCCGCCCCGGCAACCGGGGGTGAACACTGAAGCTTTCTTT; abundance: once; v_gene: TRBV28; j_gene: TRBJ1-1; d_gene: -
CDR3aa: CATLDSPLRNYEQYF; CDR3nt: TGCGCCACCCTGGACAGTCCCCTTCGGAATTACGAGCAGTACTTC; abundance: -; v_gene: TRBV5-1; j_gene: TRBJ2-7; d_gene: -
CDR3aa: CASSHAGAPDEKLFF; CDR3nt: TGTGCCAGCAGCCATGCAGGGGCGCCGGATGAAAAACTGTTTTTT; abundance: -; v_gene: TRBV7-9; j_gene: TRBJ1-4; d_gene: -
CDR3aa: CSAVDRGDSPLHF; CDR3nt: TGCAGTGCTGTGGACAGGGGTGATTCACCCCTCCACTTT; abundance: many; v_gene: TRBV20-1; j_gene: TRBJ1-6; d_gene: TRBD1
CDR3aa: CASSWQGSAKYGYTF; CDR3nt: TGTGCCAGCAGTTGGCAGGGGTCAGCGAAGTATGGCTACACCTTC; abundance: many; v_gene: TRBV28; j_gene: TRBJ1-2; d_gene: -
CDR3aa: CATRQGSYEQYF; CDR3nt: TGTGCCACCCGACAGGGCTCCTACGAGCAGTACTTC; abundance: many; v_gene: TRBV6-2/TRBV6-3; j_gene: TRBJ2-7; d_gene: TRBD1
CDR3aa: CASSAPGQNNSPLPF; CDR3nt: TGTGCCAGCAGCGCTCCGGGACAGAATAATTCACCCCTCCCTTTT; abundance: -; v_gene: TRBV9; j_gene: TRBJ1-6; d_gene: TRBD1
CDR3aa: CASRTSGVSYEQYF; CDR3nt: TGTGCCAGCAGGACTAGCGGGGTCTCCTACGAGCAGTACTTC; abundance: many; v_gene: TRBV6-2/TRBV6-3; j_gene: TRBJ2-7; d_gene: TRBD2
CDR3aa: CSARDLSGSHEQYF; CDR3nt: TGCAGTGCTAGAGATCTCTCCGGGTCCCACGAGCAGTACTTC; abundance: medium-sized; v_gene: TRBV20-1; j_gene: TRBJ2-7; d_gene: -
CDR3aa: CASSLGGTRNEQYF; CDR3nt: TGTGCCAGCAGCTTAGGAGGGACGAGAAACGAGCAGTACTTC; abundance: many; v_gene: TRBV7-6; j_gene: TRBJ2-7; d_gene: -
CDR3aa: CSARSQGTQNTGDLFF; CDR3nt: TGCAGTGCTAGATCCCAAGGAACTCAGAACACCGGGGACCTGTTTTTT; abundance: many; v_gene: TRBV20-1; j_gene: TRBJ2-2; d_gene: -
CDR3aa: CATSVAGGSNEQFF; CDR3nt: TGTGCCACCAGTGTGGCGGGAGGCTCCAATGAGCAGTTCTTC; abundance: few; v_gene: TRBV24-1; j_gene: TRBJ2-1; d_gene: TRBD2
CDR3aa: CASSLFQGTYGYTF; CDR3nt: TGTGCCAGCAGTTTATTCCAGGGGACCTATGGCTACACCTTC; abundance: many; v_gene: TRBV28; j_gene: TRBJ1-2; d_gene: -
CDR3aa: CTIGQGETQYF; CDR3nt: TGCACCATTGGACAGGGGGAGACCCAGTACTTC; abundance: -; v_gene: TRBV29-1; j_gene: TRBJ2-5; d_gene: TRBD1
CDR3aa: CSAWNTLTDTQYF; CDR3nt: TGCAGTGCTTGGAATACCCTCACAGATACGCAGTATTTT; abundance: many; v_gene: TRBV20-1; j_gene: TRBJ2-3; d_gene: -
CDR3aa: CASSLNRDIYNEQFF; CDR3nt: TGTGCCAGCAGCTTAAACCGGGACATATACAATGAGCAGTTCTTC; abundance: few; v_gene: TRBV11-2; j_gene: TRBJ2-1; d_gene: -
CDR3aa: CSARGGTQETQYF; CDR3nt: TGCAGTGCTAGAGGAGGGACCCAAGAGACCCAGTACTTC; abundance: few; v_gene: TRBV20-1; j_gene: TRBJ2-5; d_gene: -
CDR3aa: CASSLMGGVRSGEQYF; CDR3nt: TGTGCCAGCAGTTTAATGGGTGGGGTCCGTTCGGGCGAGCAGTACTTC; abundance: few; v_gene: TRBV12-3/TRBV12-4; j_gene: TRBJ2-7; d_gene: -
CDR3aa: CSVGQGGWQYF; CDR3nt: TGCAGCGTGGGACAGGGTGGATGGCAGTACTTC; abundance: many; v_gene: TRBV29-1; j_gene: TRBJ2-7; d_gene: TRBD1
CDR3aa: CASSLVAGASDEQFF; CDR3nt: TGTGCCAGCAGCTTGGTAGCGGGAGCGTCGGATGAGCAGTTCTTC; abundance: many; v_gene: TRBV7-2; j_gene: TRBJ2-1; d_gene: TRBD2
CDR3aa: CASSLTAGEETQYF; CDR3nt: TGCGCCAGCAGCCTAACAGCGGGAGAAGAGACCCAGTACTTC; abundance: -; v_gene: TRBV5-1; j_gene: TRBJ2-5; d_gene: TRBD2
CDR3aa: CASSATGSWGNEQFF; CDR3nt: TGTGCCAGCAGTGCCACGGGGAGCTGGGGCAATGAGCAGTTCTTC; abundance: -; v_gene: TRBV28; j_gene: TRBJ2-1; d_gene: -
CDR3aa: CASSFDSDSPLHF; CDR3nt: TGTGCCAGCAGTTTCGACAGCGATTCACCCCTCCACTTT; abundance: -; v_gene: TRBV12-3/TRBV12-4; j_gene: TRBJ1-6; d_gene: -
CDR3aa: CASSPPGSDNQPQHF; CDR3nt: TGTGCCAGCTCACCCCCCGGGTCTGATAATCAGCCCCAGCATTTT; abundance: many; v_gene: TRBV18; j_gene: TRBJ1-5; d_gene: -
CDR3aa: CASSQVGNSPLHF; CDR3nt: TGTGCCAGCAGCCAAGTCGGAAATTCACCCCTCCACTTT; abundance: many; v_gene: TRBV14; j_gene: TRBJ1-6; d_gene: -
CDR3aa: CASSSGQGYGNEQFF; CDR3nt: TGTGCCAGCAGCTCGGGACAGGGGTACGGCAATGAGCAGTTCTTC; abundance: -; v_gene: TRBV7-9; j_gene: TRBJ2-1; d_gene: TRBD1
CDR3aa: CASSPRGQQDNEQYF; CDR3nt: TGTGCCAGCAGTCCCCGTGGACAGCAAGACAACGAGCAGTACTTC; abundance: few; v_gene: TRBV27; j_gene: TRBJ2-7; d_gene: -
CDR3aa: CASSRTGVTEAFF; CDR3nt: TGTGCCAGCAGTAGAACAGGGGTGACTGAAGCTTTCTTT; abundance: -; v_gene: TRBV27; j_gene: TRBJ1-1; d_gene: TRBD1
CDR3aa: CASTSHRDTQYF; CDR3nt: TGTGCCAGCACCTCTCATAGGGATACGCAGTATTTT; abundance: -; v_gene: TRBV28; j_gene: TRBJ2-3; d_gene: -
CDR3aa: CASSFAGTNEQYF; CDR3nt: TGTGCCAGCAGCTTCGCTGGGACTAACGAGCAGTACTTC; abundance: many; v_gene: TRBV7-2; j_gene: TRBJ2-7; d_gene: TRBD2
CDR3aa: CASSFLPGSNQPQHF; CDR3nt: TGTGCCAGCAGCTTCCTGCCGGGGAGCAATCAGCCCCAGCATTTT; abundance: many; v_gene: TRBV5-5; j_gene: TRBJ1-5; d_gene: -
CDR3aa: CASSPASDFEKLFF; CDR3nt: TGTGCCAGCTCACCAGCCTCCGACTTCGAAAAACTGTTTTTT; abundance: many; v_gene: TRBV18; j_gene: TRBJ1-4; d_gene: -
CDR3aa: CASSWYRVDTEAFF; CDR3nt: TGCGCCAGCAGCTGGTACAGGGTGGACACTGAAGCTTTCTTT; abundance: few; v_gene: TRBV5-1; j_gene: TRBJ1-1; d_gene: -
CDR3aa: CASSETSGRAVQETQYF; CDR3nt: TGTGCCAGCAGTGAGACTAGCGGGAGGGCCGTTCAAGAGACCCAGTACTTC; abundance: many; v_gene: TRBV2; j_gene: TRBJ2-5; d_gene: TRBD2
CDR3aa: CASRWAEGHEQFF; CDR3nt: TGTGCCAGCAGGTGGGCCGAAGGTCATGAGCAGTTCTTC; abundance: -; v_gene: TRBV7-2; j_gene: TRBJ2-1; d_gene: -
CDR3aa: CAGGLGGGYTF; CDR3nt: TGTGCCGGGGGGCTCGGCGGAGGCTACACCTTC; abundance: many; v_gene: TRBV30; j_gene: TRBJ1-2; d_gene: -
CDR3aa: CASSELQGIGGYTF; CDR3nt: TGTGCCAGCAGTGAACTACAGGGGATAGGGGGCTACACCTTC; abundance: few; v_gene: TRBV2; j_gene: TRBJ1-2; d_gene: TRBD1
CDR3aa: CASQRGQGYEQYF; CDR3nt: TGTGCCAGCCAGCGGGGACAGGGCTACGAGCAGTACTTC; abundance: -; v_gene: TRBV11-1; j_gene: TRBJ2-7; d_gene: TRBD1
CDR3aa: CASSPSGDSYEQYF; CDR3nt: TGTGCCAGCAGCCCCAGCGGGGACTCCTACGAGCAGTACTTC; abundance: few; v_gene: TRBV5-4; j_gene: TRBJ2-7; d_gene: TRBD2
CDR3aa: CASSQEQDTQYF; CDR3nt: TGTGCCAGCAGCCAAGAGCAGGATACGCAGTATTTT; abundance: many; v_gene: TRBV3-1; j_gene: TRBJ2-3; d_gene: -
CDR3aa: CASSQGHSNYGYTF; CDR3nt: TGTGCCAGCAGCCAGGGACACTCAAACTATGGCTACACCTTC; abundance: many; v_gene: TRBV7-2; j_gene: TRBJ1-2; d_gene: -
CDR3aa: CASSLASGRGYEQYF; CDR3nt: TGTGCCAGCAGCTTGGCCAGCGGGAGAGGCTACGAGCAGTACTTC; abundance: few; v_gene: TRBV5-4; j_gene: TRBJ2-7; d_gene: TRBD2
CDR3aa: CASSYAGGGNEQFF; CDR3nt: TGTGCCAGCAGTTACGCCGGAGGGGGAAATGAGCAGTTCTTC; abundance: many; v_gene: TRBV7-9; j_gene: TRBJ2-1; d_gene: -
CDR3aa: CASGLFQGANTEAFF; CDR3nt: TGTGCTAGTGGTTTGTTCCAGGGTGCAAACACTGAAGCTTTCTTT; abundance: -; v_gene: TRBV12-5; j_gene: TRBJ1-1; d_gene: -
CDR3aa: CASSPGTSGTGELFF; CDR3nt: TGTGCCAGCAGCCCCGGGACTAGCGGGACCGGGGAGCTGTTTTTT; abundance: few; v_gene: TRBV7-9; j_gene: TRBJ2-2; d_gene: TRBD2
CDR3aa: CASSPGTPGRGNTQYF; CDR3nt: TGTGCCAGCAGTCCTGGGACTCCTGGTCGGGGGAATACGCAGTATTTT; abundance: -; v_gene: TRBV12-3/TRBV12-4; j_gene: TRBJ2-3; d_gene: -